The rows below give T cell receptor beta chains drawn from one sample of a study of T-cell memory formation after mild COVID-19. One entry per CDR3 protein results from TCRdb running MiXCR on the 5' RACE reads. The profile covers 400,000 or so distinct CDR3 sequences, with 20% appearing a single time and approximately 8.1% taken by the ten largest. Sequenced: PBMCs or a T cell subset sorted from them (not recorded which). Receptors were obtained from an adult woman who had mild COVID-19 (a few samples of this study predate the infection). Cell type and time point are not known. Each CDR3 is given with its conserved first and last residue. The D gene is left open where the match is weak. The size of a clone is reported for some rows only, either as once, few or many, or as a class for expanded clones.

>few|TRBV7-2|TRBD2|TRBJ2-5
CASSPPFNPGGTSGPGTQYF
TGTGCCAGCAGCCCACCTTTTAACCCCGGAGGGACTAGCGGTCCGGGGACCCAGTACTTC
>NA|TRBV11-1|NA|TRBJ1-1
CASSLARGRPGTEAFF
TGTGCCAGCAGCTTAGCGCGGGGCAGACCGGGCACTGAAGCTTTCTTT
>NA|TRBV19|NA|TRBJ2-3
CASRSGLTDTQYF
TGTGCCAGTAGGTCGGGGCTCACAGATACGCAGTATTTT
>many|TRBV20-1|TRBD1|TRBJ1-2
CSARQEGRTGVGYTF
TGCAGTGCTAGACAAGAAGGTCGGACAGGGGTTGGCTACACCTTC
>NA|TRBV29-1|NA|TRBJ1-5
CSVGGGSNQPQHF
TGCAGCGTTGGGGGGGGTAGCAATCAGCCCCAGCATTTT
>few|TRBV14|TRBD2|TRBJ2-7
CASSRPSGGRYEQYF
TGTGCCAGCAGTCGCCCTAGCGGGGGCCGCTACGAGCAGTACTTC
>few|TRBV10-3|NA|TRBJ1-1
CAISEGPGTEAFF
TGTGCCATCAGTGAGGGGCCTGGAACTGAAGCTTTCTTT
>NA|TRBV6-5|TRBD1|TRBJ2-3
CASSWTGNADTQYF
TGTGCCAGCAGCTGGACAGGGAATGCAGATACGCAGTATTTT
>NA|TRBV7-9|NA|TRBJ1-1
CASSRSRSLMNTEAFF
TGTGCCAGCAGCCGTTCACGCTCCCTTATGAACACTGAAGCTTTCTTT
>NA|TRBV27|NA|TRBJ2-7
CASSFHPTYEQYF
TGTGCCAGCAGTTTTCACCCTACCTACGAGCAGTACTTC
>few|TRBV9|NA|TRBJ2-1
CASSVVSSNEQFF
TGTGCCAGCAGCGTAGTCAGTTCCAATGAGCAGTTCTTC
>few|TRBV5-1|TRBD2|TRBJ2-5
CASSPLSIAGAEETQYF
TGCGCCAGCAGCCCCCTGTCCATAGCGGGGGCCGAAGAGACCCAGTACTTC
>NA|TRBV5-4|TRBD1|TRBJ2-1
CASSPGQYNEQFF
TGTGCCAGCAGCCCGGGACAGTACAATGAGCAGTTCTTC
>few|TRBV30|NA|TRBJ2-7
CAWSGLAAHEQYF
TGTGCCTGGAGTGGATTAGCGGCCCACGAGCAGTACTTC
>many|TRBV9|NA|TRBJ2-5
CASSGGGQETQYF
TGTGCCAGCAGCGGTGGGGGCCAAGAGACCCAGTACTTC
>NA|TRBV7-9|TRBD1|TRBJ2-3
CASSFGTGPDTQYF
TGTGCCAGCAGCTTCGGGACAGGACCAGATACGCAGTATTTT
>few|TRBV14|NA|TRBJ2-5
CASSQDARAVLKETQYF
TGTGCCAGCAGCCAAGATGCCAGGGCGGTCCTCAAAGAGACCCAGTACTTC